These T cell receptor beta chains were read from a single sample in a study of CD8+ T cells in alopecia areata. Sequenced by immunoSEQ multiplex PCR; TCRdb stores in-frame clones only, minus some. The repertoire has some 120,000 clones, roughly 55% of them found once; the top ten carry 9% to 15%. The source material was CD8+ T cells sorted from blood, sampled at week 24, from a patient treated with tofacitinib. These receptors all come from a human donor with alopecia areata. Both conserved end residues are part of each CDR3. D genes are given only for firm matches. A clone size is listed for some rows: how often the clone was seen (once, few, many), or a class if it is expanded.

cdr3_nt: TGTGCCAGCAGCTTAGGATTTGGGGAAGAGACCCAGTACTTC
cdr3_aa: CASSLGFGEETQYF
v_call: TRBV7-2
d_call: .
clone_size: .
j_call: TRBJ2-5

cdr3_nt: TGCGCCAGCAGCCAAGTACTTCGGGGGAATTCACCCCTCCACTTT
cdr3_aa: CASSQVLRGNSPLHF
v_call: TRBV4-1
d_call: .
clone_size: .
j_call: TRBJ1-6

cdr3_nt: TGTGCCAGCAGTTTACGGGACAGCATCGACACTGAAGCTTTCTTT
cdr3_aa: CASSLRDSIDTEAFF
v_call: TRBV27
d_call: TRBD1
clone_size: .
j_call: TRBJ1-1

cdr3_nt: TGTGCCAGCAGTTTACGGCCAGGCGGCGAGCAGTACTTC
cdr3_aa: CASSLRPGGEQYF
v_call: TRBV27
d_call: .
clone_size: once
j_call: TRBJ2-7

cdr3_nt: TGCAGCGTTGAAGGGCCGGGAGCTTTCTTT
cdr3_aa: CSVEGPGAFF
v_call: TRBV29-1
d_call: .
clone_size: few
j_call: TRBJ1-1

cdr3_nt: TGTGCCATCAGTGAGGGAGGCAGGGGGCCTGAGATGAACACTGAAGCTTTCTTT
cdr3_aa: CAISEGGRGPEMNTEAFF
v_call: TRBV10-3
d_call: TRBD1
clone_size: .
j_call: TRBJ1-1

cdr3_nt: TGTGCCAGCAGCCTGAGTGGGGAGACGGAGACCCAGTACTTC
cdr3_aa: CASSLSGETETQYF
v_call: TRBV7-9
d_call: .
clone_size: few
j_call: TRBJ2-5

cdr3_nt: TGTGCCAGCGAGGGTAACGGAAACACCATATATTTT
cdr3_aa: CASEGNGNTIYF
v_call: TRBV6-1
d_call: .
clone_size: .
j_call: TRBJ1-3

cdr3_nt: TGCGCCAGCAGTTTCGGAGGGGGCACTGAAGCTTTCTTT
cdr3_aa: CASSFGGGTEAFF
v_call: TRBV4-1
d_call: .
clone_size: .
j_call: TRBJ1-1

cdr3_nt: TGTGCCAGCAGTTACGATCCCCGCAATCCCCAGCATTTT
cdr3_aa: CASSYDPRNPQHF
v_call: TRBV6-5
d_call: .
clone_size: .
j_call: TRBJ1-5

cdr3_nt: TGTGCCAGCAGCGTAGCGGTCGGAGACAGAGTTAACACCGGGGAGCTGTTTTTT
cdr3_aa: CASSVAVGDRVNTGELFF
v_call: TRBV9
d_call: .
clone_size: .
j_call: TRBJ2-2

cdr3_nt: TGTGCCAGCAGCCCCGGACAGACTGGAAACACCATATATTTT
cdr3_aa: CASSPGQTGNTIYF
v_call: TRBV7-9
d_call: .
clone_size: .
j_call: TRBJ1-3

cdr3_nt: TGTGCCAGCAGTTTATCCACAGGGGAGGGCTATGGCTACACCTTC
cdr3_aa: CASSLSTGEGYGYTF
v_call: TRBV27
d_call: TRBD1
clone_size: .
j_call: TRBJ1-2

cdr3_nt: TGTGCCAGCAAGAGCCCGGGACTAGAAGTCGAGCAGTACTTC
cdr3_aa: CASKSPGLEVEQYF
v_call: TRBV2
d_call: TRBD2
clone_size: .
j_call: TRBJ2-7

cdr3_nt: TGCAGCGCCGTAAGCCCCGACAGGAGAGCGAACACCGGGGAGCTGTTTTTT
cdr3_aa: CSAVSPDRRANTGELFF
v_call: TRBV29-1
d_call: .
clone_size: .
j_call: TRBJ2-2

cdr3_nt: TGTGCCAGCAGTACCCCGAAAGGGGAAAACTCCTACGAGCAGTACTTC
cdr3_aa: CASSTPKGENSYEQYF
v_call: TRBV6-6
d_call: .
clone_size: .
j_call: TRBJ2-7

cdr3_nt: TGTGCCAGTACAGGCGCTGCCAATGAGCAGTTCTTC
cdr3_aa: CASTGAANEQFF
v_call: TRBV19
d_call: .
clone_size: few
j_call: TRBJ2-1

cdr3_nt: TGCAGCGTAGCTTCACAGGGGGCCTACGAGCAGTACTTC
cdr3_aa: CSVASQGAYEQYF
v_call: TRBV29-1
d_call: TRBD1
clone_size: few
j_call: TRBJ2-7

cdr3_nt: TGCGCCAGCAGGGACCCCGCTCGTGGGAACACTGAAGCTTTCTTT
cdr3_aa: CASRDPARGNTEAFF
v_call: TRBV5-1
d_call: .
clone_size: few
j_call: TRBJ1-1

cdr3_nt: TGCAGCGCCGAGGAGCGGGGGGGGTACAATGAGCAGTTCTTC
cdr3_aa: CSAEERGGYNEQFF
v_call: TRBV29-1
d_call: TRBD2
clone_size: few
j_call: TRBJ2-1

cdr3_nt: TGTGCCAGCGGAGACAGGGGGCCCCGGATGGGGACTGAAGCTTTCTTT
cdr3_aa: CASGDRGPRMGTEAFF
v_call: TRBV27
d_call: TRBD1
clone_size: .
j_call: TRBJ1-1